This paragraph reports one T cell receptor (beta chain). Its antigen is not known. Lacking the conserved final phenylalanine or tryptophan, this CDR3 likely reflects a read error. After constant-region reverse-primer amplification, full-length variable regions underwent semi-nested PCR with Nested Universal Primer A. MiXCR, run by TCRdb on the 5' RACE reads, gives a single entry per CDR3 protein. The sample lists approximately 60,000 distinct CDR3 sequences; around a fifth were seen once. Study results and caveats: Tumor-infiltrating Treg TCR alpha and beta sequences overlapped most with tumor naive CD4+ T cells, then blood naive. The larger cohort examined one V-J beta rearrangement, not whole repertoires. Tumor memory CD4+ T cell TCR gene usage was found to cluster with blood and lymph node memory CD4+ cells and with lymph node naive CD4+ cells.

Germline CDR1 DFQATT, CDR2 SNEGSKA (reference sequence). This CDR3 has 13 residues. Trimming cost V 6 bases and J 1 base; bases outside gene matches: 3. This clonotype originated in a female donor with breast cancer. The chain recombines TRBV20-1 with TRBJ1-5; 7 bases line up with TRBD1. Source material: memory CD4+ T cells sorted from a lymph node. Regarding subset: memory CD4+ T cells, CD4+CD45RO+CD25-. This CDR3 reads CSAGGKSNQPQHV. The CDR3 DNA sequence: TGCAGTGCAGGGGGCAAGAGCAATCAGCCCCAGCATGTT.